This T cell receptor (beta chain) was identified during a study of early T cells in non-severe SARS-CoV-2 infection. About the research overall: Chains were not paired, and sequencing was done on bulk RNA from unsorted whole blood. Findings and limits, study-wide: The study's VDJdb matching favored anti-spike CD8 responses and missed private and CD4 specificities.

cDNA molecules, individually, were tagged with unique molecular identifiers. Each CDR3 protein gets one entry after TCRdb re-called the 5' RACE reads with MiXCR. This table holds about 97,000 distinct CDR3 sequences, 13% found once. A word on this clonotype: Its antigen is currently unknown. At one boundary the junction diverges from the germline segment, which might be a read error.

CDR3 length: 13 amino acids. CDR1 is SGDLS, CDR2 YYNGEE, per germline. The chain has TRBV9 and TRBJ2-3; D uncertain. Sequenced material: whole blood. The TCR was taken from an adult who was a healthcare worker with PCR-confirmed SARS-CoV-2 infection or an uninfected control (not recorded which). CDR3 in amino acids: CASSVDSGDTQYF. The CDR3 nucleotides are TGTGCGAGCAGCGTAGATTCCGGAGATACGCAGTATTTT.